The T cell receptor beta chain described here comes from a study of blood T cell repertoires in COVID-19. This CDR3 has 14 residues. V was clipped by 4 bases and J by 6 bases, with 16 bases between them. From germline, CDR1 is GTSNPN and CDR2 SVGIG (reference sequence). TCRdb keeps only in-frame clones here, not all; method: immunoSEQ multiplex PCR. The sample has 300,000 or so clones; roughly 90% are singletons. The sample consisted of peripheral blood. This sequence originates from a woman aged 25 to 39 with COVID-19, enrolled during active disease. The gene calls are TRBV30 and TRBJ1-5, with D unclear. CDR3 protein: CAWTPQAGGQPQHF. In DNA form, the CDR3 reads TGTGCCTGGACCCCTCAGGCAGGTGGTCAGCCCCAGCATTTT.